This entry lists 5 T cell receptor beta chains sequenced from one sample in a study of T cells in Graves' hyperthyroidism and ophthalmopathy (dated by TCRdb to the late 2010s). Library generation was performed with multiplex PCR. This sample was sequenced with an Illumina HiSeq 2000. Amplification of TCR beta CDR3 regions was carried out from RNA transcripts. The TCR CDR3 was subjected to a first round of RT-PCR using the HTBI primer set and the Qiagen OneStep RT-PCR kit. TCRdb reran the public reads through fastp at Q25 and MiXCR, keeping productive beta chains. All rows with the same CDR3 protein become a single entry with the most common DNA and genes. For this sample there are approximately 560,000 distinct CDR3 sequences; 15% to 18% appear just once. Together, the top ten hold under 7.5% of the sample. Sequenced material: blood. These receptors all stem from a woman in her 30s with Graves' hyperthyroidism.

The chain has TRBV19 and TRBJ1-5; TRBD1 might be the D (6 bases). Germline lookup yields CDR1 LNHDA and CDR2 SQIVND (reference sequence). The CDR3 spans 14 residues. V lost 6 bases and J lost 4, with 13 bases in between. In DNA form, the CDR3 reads TGTGCCAGTAGCCGACAGGTCGGGAATCAGCCCCAGCATTTT. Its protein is CASSRQVGNQPQHF.

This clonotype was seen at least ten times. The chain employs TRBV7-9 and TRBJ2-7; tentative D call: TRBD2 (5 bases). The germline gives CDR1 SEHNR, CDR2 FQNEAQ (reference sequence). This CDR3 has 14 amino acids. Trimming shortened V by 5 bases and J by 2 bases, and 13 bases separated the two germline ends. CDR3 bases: TGTGCCAGCAGCCCTCGAGCGGTTACCTACGAGCAGTACTTC. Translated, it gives CASSPRAVTYEQYF. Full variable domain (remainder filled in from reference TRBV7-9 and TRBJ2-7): DTGVSQNPRHKITKRGQNVTFRCDPISEHNRLYWYRQTLGQGPEFLTYFQNEAQLEKSRLLSDRFSAERPKGSFSTLEIQRTEQGDSAMYLCASSPRAVTYEQYFGPGTRLTVT.

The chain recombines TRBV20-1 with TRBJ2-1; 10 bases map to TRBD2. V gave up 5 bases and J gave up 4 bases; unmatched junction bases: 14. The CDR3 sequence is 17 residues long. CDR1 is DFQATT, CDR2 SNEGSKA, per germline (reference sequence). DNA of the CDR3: TGCAGTGCTCACTATCATGGACTAGCGGAAATTTACAATGAGCAGTTCTTC. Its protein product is CSAHYHGLAEIYNEQFF.

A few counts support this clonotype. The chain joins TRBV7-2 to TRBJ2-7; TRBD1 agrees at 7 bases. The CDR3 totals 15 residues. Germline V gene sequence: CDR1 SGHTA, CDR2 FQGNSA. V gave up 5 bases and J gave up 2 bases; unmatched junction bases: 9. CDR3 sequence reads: CASSPLTTGAYEQYF. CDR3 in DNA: TGTGCCAGCAGCCCCCTAACTACAGGGGCCTACGAGCAGTACTTC.

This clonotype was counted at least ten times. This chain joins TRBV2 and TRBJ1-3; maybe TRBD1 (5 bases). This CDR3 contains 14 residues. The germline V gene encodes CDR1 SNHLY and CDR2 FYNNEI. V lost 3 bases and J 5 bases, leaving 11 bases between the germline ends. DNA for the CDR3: TGTGCCAGCAGTGACGGACATGGGCGAAACACCATATATTTT. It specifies CASSDGHGRNTIYF.